Listed below are T cell receptor beta chains from one sample, sequenced in a study of cytomegalovirus exposure and HLA in healthy donors. Libraries were prepared by immunoSEQ multiplex PCR; TCRdb keeps only in-frame clonotypes and omits some of them. The sample lists about 150,000 clones; about 88% were seen once. Sequenced material: PBMCs. These receptors all stem from a woman under 30 in good health and CMV-seropositive. CDR3s include the opening cysteine and the closing phenylalanine or tryptophan. The order of the fields is J gene, V gene, D gene, CDR3 length, CDR3 protein. A D gene is named only where the DNA matches it firmly.

TRBJ1-2 TRBV7-8 . 15 CASRVPGGRGNGYTF
TRBJ1-4 TRBV19 . 13 CASTRNRGEKLFF
TRBJ2-2 TRBV28 . 14 CASSSPGTAGELFF
TRBJ2-5 TRBV5-6 TRBD1 14 CASSSGTGKETQYF
TRBJ1-5 TRBV19 TRBD1 15 CASSKADRDGQPQHF
TRBJ2-3 TRBV11-3 TRBD2 14 CASSGGRVTDTQYF
TRBJ2-2 TRBV30 TRBD2 18 CAWSARLAGRRGTGELFF
TRBJ2-5 TRBV6-5 TRBD2 16 CASSYVLAGEGETQYF
TRBJ2-6 TRBV28 . 13 CASISPGANVLTF
TRBJ2-2 TRBV4-1 TRBD2 16 CASSQEGGRVTGELFF
TRBJ2-5 TRBV29-1 . 12 CSVGLVQETQYF
TRBJ2-1 TRBV9 . 11 CASSLTSEQFF